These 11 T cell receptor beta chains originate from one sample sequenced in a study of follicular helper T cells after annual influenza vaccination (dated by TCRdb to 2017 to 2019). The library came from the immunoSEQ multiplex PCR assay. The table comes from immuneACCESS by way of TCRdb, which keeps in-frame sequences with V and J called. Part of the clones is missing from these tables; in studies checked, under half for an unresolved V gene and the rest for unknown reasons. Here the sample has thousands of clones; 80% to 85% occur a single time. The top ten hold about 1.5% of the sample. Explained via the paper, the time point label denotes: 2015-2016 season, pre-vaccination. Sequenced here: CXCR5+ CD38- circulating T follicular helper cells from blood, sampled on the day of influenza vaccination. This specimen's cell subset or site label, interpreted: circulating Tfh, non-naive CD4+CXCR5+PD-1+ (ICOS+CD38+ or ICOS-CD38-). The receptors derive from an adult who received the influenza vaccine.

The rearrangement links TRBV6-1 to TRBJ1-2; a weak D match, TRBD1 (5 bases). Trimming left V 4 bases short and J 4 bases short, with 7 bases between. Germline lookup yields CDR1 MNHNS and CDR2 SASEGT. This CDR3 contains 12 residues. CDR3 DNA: TGTGCCAGCAGTGGGAGGGGCTATGGCTACACCTTC. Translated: CASSGRGYGYTF.

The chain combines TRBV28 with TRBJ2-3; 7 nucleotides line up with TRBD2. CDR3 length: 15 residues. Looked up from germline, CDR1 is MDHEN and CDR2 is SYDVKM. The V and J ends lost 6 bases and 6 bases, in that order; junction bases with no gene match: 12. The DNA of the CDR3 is TGTGCCAGCAGCGTGAGCGGGATTGGAGGGGATACGCAGTATTTT. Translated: CASSVSGIGGDTQYF.

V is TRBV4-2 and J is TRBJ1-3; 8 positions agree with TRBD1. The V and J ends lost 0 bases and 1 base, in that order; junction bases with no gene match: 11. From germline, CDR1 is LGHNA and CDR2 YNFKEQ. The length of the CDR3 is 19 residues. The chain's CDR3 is CASSQEPYAGQGSGNTIYF. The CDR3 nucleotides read TGTGCCAGCAGCCAAGAACCGTATGCCGGACAGGGTTCTGGAAACACCATATATTTT.

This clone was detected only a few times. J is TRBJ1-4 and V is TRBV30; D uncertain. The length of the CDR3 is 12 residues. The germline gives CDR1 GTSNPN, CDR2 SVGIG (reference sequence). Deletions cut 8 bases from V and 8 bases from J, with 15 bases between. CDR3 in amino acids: CAARGIREKLFF. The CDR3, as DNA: TGTGCCGCGCGCGGGATCAGGGAAAAACTGTTTTTT.

CDR3 DNA: TGTGCCAGCAGCTTAGTGGCAGGGGGTCCATCTGGAAACACCATATATTTT. This gives the protein CASSLVAGGPSGNTIYF. The chain couples TRBV11-2 to TRBJ1-3; 7 bases are a match to TRBD1. The germline V gene has CDR1 SGHAT and CDR2 FQNNGV. The CDR3 sequence is 17 residues long. The V segment lost 1 base and the J segment 1 base; nucleotides outside the gene matches: 7.

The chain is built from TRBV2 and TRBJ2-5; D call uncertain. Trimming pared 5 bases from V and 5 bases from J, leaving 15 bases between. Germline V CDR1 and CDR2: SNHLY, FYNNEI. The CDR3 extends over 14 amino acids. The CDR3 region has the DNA TGTGCCAGCAGTCGTGCAGGACCCGGGGAGACCCAGTACTTC. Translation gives CASSRAGPGETQYF.

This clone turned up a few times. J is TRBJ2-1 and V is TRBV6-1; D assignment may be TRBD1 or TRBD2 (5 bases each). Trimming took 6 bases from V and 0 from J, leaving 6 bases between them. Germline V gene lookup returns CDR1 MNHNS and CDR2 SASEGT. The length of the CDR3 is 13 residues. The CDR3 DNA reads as TGTGCCAGCAGGGGGGTCTCCTACAATGAGCAGTTCTTC. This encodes CASRGVSYNEQFF.

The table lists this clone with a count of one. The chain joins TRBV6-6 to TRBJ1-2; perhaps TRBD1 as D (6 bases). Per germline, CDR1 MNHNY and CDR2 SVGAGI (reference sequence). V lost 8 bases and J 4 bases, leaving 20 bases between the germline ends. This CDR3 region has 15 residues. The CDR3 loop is CASSSGWGATYGYTF. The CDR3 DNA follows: TGTGCCAGCTCATCCGGTTGGGGGGCGACCTATGGCTACACCTTC.

DNA of the CDR3: TGTGCCAGCTCACCAAGGCTCCTAAGCTCCTACAATGAGCAGTTCTTC. Its translation: CASSPRLLSSYNEQFF. The rearrangement uses TRBV18 and TRBJ2-1, with no clear D. This CDR3 is built from 16 residues. Germline CDR1 KGHSH, CDR2 LQKENI. V was pared by 2 bases and J by 0 bases, with 11 bases between.

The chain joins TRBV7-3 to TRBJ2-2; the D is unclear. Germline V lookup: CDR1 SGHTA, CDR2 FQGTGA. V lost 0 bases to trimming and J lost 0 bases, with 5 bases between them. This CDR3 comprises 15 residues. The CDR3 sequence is CASSLTGTNTGELFF. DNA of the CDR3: TGTGCCAGCAGCTTAACAGGCACGAACACCGGGGAGCTGTTTTTT.

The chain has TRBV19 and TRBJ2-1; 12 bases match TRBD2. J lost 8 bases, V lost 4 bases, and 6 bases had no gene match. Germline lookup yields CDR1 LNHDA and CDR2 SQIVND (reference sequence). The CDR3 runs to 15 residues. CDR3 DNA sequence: TGTGCCAGTAGTACCCCGACTAGCGGGAGTTATGAGCAGTTCTTC. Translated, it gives CASSTPTSGSYEQFF.